This T cell receptor beta chain was sequenced in a study of Graves' ophthalmopathy and Graves' hyperthyroidism. Study-wide context: Upon initial diagnosis and before any treatment, peripheral blood was collected.

The CDR3 runs 16 residues. Trimming took 3 bases from V and 2 from J, leaving 11 bases between them. Germline V gene lookup returns CDR1 MNHNS and CDR2 SASEGT. General study points: The blood repertoire also included most expanded thyroid clonotypes above 0.001 frequency.

This clonotype was detected only a few times. The antigen is not known. RNA transcripts yielded amplified TCR beta CDR3 regions. Scientists carried out first-round RT-PCR using HTBI primers and then a second-round multiplex PCR. TCRdb processed the multiplex PCR reads anew with MiXCR; each CDR3 protein has one entry. Of around 400,000 distinct CDR3 sequences in the sample, 15% to 20% were seen once. This clonotype was obtained from a woman between 18 and 30 years old with Graves' ophthalmopathy. V usage is TRBV6-1 and J usage is TRBJ2-6, with D perhaps TRBD2 (6 bases). Sequenced input: peripheral blood. CDR3: CASSEWRGAGANVLTF. CDR3 nucleotides: TGTGCCAGCAGTGAGTGGAGGGGTGCTGGGGCCAACGTCCTGACTTTC.